The 17 T cell receptor beta chains in this list originate from one sample, sequenced in a study of response to subunit inactivated influenza vaccine (dated by TCRdb to the late 2010s). Library construction relied on RT-PCR. The instrument given in TCRdb is Illumina HiSeq 2500. Using fastp trimming at Q25 and MiXCR clonotype assembly, TCRdb reanalyzed the public sequencing data and kept in-frame beta chains. Rows are combined by CDR3 protein, so each entry shows the most common genes and DNA. The sample has 150,000 to 200,000 distinct CDR3 sequences on record, around a tenth of them singletons. The top ten clones comprise 35% to 40% of the sample. Sequences were derived from CD8+ T cells sorted from PBMCs, sampled 23 months after vaccination. The receptors come from a man between 50 and 69 years old who received an inactivated influenza vaccine. Donor details come from another sample of the same person, matched by shared clones.

V and J are TRBV27 and TRBJ1-1, with D unresolved. The CDR3 loop spans 16 amino acids. Germline V gene data show CDR1 as MNHEY and CDR2 as SMNVEV (reference sequence). The V gene lost 8 bases and the J gene lost 0 bases, with 19 bases spanning the gap. Here the CDR3 DNA reads TGTGCCAGCTCCCCCAAGGCAGGTCGGCTGAACACTGAAGCTTTCTTT. Translation: CASSPKAGRLNTEAFF.

This clonotype has only a few counts. This chain connects TRBV7-2 to TRBJ2-1; TRBD1 matches 7 bases. Germline lookup yields CDR1 SGHTA and CDR2 FQGNSA. This CDR3 has 15 residues. Trimming removed 4 bases from V and 0 bases from J; junction bases left unmatched: 3. CDR3 sequence: CASSWTGASYNEQFF. CDR3 DNA: TGTGCCAGCAGCTGGACAGGAGCCTCCTACAATGAGCAGTTCTTC. Filled out from reference TRBV7-2 and TRBJ2-1, the complete variable domain reads GAGVSQSPSNKVTEKGKDVELRCDPISGHTALYWYRQSLGQGLEFLIYFQGNSAPDKSGLPSDRFSAERTGGSVSTLTIQRTQQEDSAVYLCASSWTGASYNEQFFGPGTRLTVL.

To note about this clonotype: Just one base apart from a much larger clone, this may be a read error. V usage is TRBV16 and J usage is TRBJ1-1, with a tentative D call TRBD1 (6 bases). The CDR3 extends over 15 amino acids. Trimming removed 7 bases at V and 6 bases at J, with 21 bases between. Per the germline V gene, CDR1 is KGHSY and CDR2 is FQNENV. The CDR3 bases are TGTGCCAGCACCAAACTGGGGGCGGTTAAAGCTGAAGCTTTCTTT. Translating it yields CASTKLGAVKAEAFF.

This clonotype was observed many times. CDR3: CASSLVGEYNEQFF. The CDR3 coding sequence is TGCGCCAGCAGCTTGGTCGGAGAATACAATGAGCAGTTCTTC. The J gene is TRBJ2-1, the V gene TRBV5-1; D call uncertain. The CDR3 totals 14 residues. Germline V CDR1 and CDR2: SGHRS, YFSETQ. With 0 bases removed from V and 4 bases from J, the gap between germline ends came to 8 bases.

A few counts support this clonotype. This chain connects TRBV9 to TRBJ2-1; 10 positions agree with TRBD2. The CDR3 has 17 amino acids. Trimming took 0 bases from V and 4 from J; bases not matched to a gene: 7. Germline lookup yields CDR1 SGDLS and CDR2 YYNGEE. CDR3 DNA sequence: TGTGCCAGCAGCGTAGTAGCCTCTAGCGGGGGATACAATGAGCAGTTCTTC. Amino acids: CASSVVASSGGYNEQFF.

This clonotype was found a few times. V usage is TRBV29-1 and J usage is TRBJ2-1, with 7 bases that match TRBD1. This CDR3 comprises 16 residues. Germline V gene data show CDR1 as SQVTM and CDR2 as ANQGSEA. J lost 3 bases, V lost 5 bases, and 13 bases had no gene match. The DNA for the CDR3 is TGCAGCGTTAACCCTCCGACAGGGAGAATCTACAATGAGCAGTTCTTC. Encoded protein: CSVNPPTGRIYNEQFF.

This clonotype was recorded a few times. This sequence joins TRBV3-1 and TRBJ2-2; 9 bases line up with TRBD1. This CDR3 is 15 amino acids long. With V trimmed by 5 bases and J by 7 bases, 8 bases remained unmatched. Germline V lookup: CDR1 LGHDT, CDR2 YNNKEL (reference sequence). This CDR3 reads CASSTGGAKVGELFF. CDR3 coding DNA: TGTGCCAGCAGCACAGGGGGCGCGAAGGTCGGGGAGCTGTTTTTT.

There are many counts of this clonotype. The rearrangement links TRBV29-1 to TRBJ2-2; no reliable D call. The length of the CDR3 is 14 residues. V lost 0 bases and J 0 bases, leaving 5 bases between the germline ends. CDR1 and CDR2 (germline): SQVTM, ANQGSEA. In DNA form, the CDR3 reads TGCAGCGTTGAAGACGGTGCGAACACCGGGGAGCTGTTTTTT. It is translated as CSVEDGANTGELFF.

This clonotype was seen a few times. The rearrangement joins TRBV3-1 to TRBJ2-1, with a weak D call TRBD2 (5 bases). Trimming shortened V by 0 bases and J by 4 bases, and 16 bases separated the two germline ends. The CDR3 spans 17 residues. Germline assignment: CDR1 LGHDT and CDR2 YNNKEL (reference sequence). CDR3 DNA: TGTGCCAGCAGCCAAGATCGGAGCGGCGACCCTTACAATGAGCAGTTCTTC. Its protein is CASSQDRSGDPYNEQFF.

This clonotype was seen only a few times. The rearrangement links TRBV25-1 to TRBJ2-1; D assignment may be TRBD1 or TRBD2 (6 bases each). CDR1 is MGHDK, CDR2 SYGVNS, per germline. CDR3 length equals 17 residues. V was trimmed by 0 bases and J by 8 bases, leaving 20 bases between them. The CDR3 is CASSEYEGGIGIYEQFF. CDR3 coding DNA: TGTGCCAGCAGTGAATATGAGGGGGGCATCGGTATCTATGAGCAGTTCTTC.

The gene calls are TRBV5-6 and TRBJ2-7, with 9 bases identical to TRBD1. The CDR3 covers 17 residues. J was trimmed by 1 base and V by 0 bases; bases with no gene match: 8. CDR1 is SGHDT, CDR2 YYEEEE, per germline. The CDR3 loop reads CASSLAIWDRVSYEQYF. CDR3 coding DNA: TGTGCCAGCAGCTTGGCCATATGGGACAGGGTGTCCTACGAGCAGTACTTC.

This clonotype was detected a few times. CDR3 protein: CASSLRTGSYEAVNEQYF. In DNA form, the CDR3 reads TGTGCCAGCAGCCTCAGGACAGGTTCCTACGAGGCAGTAAACGAGCAGTACTTC. The chain joins TRBV11-2 to TRBJ2-7; the match to TRBD1 covers 7 bases. This CDR3 comprises 18 residues. The V and J ends lost 5 bases and 5 bases, in that order; junction bases with no gene match: 21. Germline CDR1 SGHAT, CDR2 FQNNGV.

This clonotype was recorded at least ten times. V is TRBV20-1 and J is TRBJ2-4, with D perhaps assigned TRBD1 or TRBD2 (5 bases each). The germline gives CDR1 DFQATT, CDR2 SNEGSKA (reference sequence). Between the trimmed V and J ends, which lost 3 bases and 10 bases, there was a span of 19 bases. The CDR3 totals 14 residues. This chain's CDR3 is CSASRDHSPWIQYF. The CDR3 DNA reads TGCAGTGCTAGCAGGGACCACAGTCCCTGGATTCAGTACTTC.

V and J are TRBV11-2 and TRBJ2-1, with D hard to call. Trimming stripped 5 bases from V and 9 bases from J, with 11 bases between. CDR1 is SGHAT, CDR2 FQNNGV, per germline. CDR3 size: 12 residues. The DNA of the CDR3 is TGTGCCAGCAGCCTAGGGCGGTTTGAGCAGTTCTTC. It specifies CASSLGRFEQFF.

This clonotype was counted only a few times. The CDR3 loop reads CASTDKPGHIYEQYF. CDR3 sequence (DNA): TGTGCCAGCACCGATAAACCGGGACACATCTACGAGCAGTACTTC. The chain links TRBV2 to TRBJ2-7; perhaps TRBD1 as D (6 bases). V was shortened by 7 bases and J by 3 bases, with 19 bases between the two germline ends. The CDR3 spans 15 residues. The germline V gene encodes CDR1 SNHLY and CDR2 FYNNEI.

This chain links TRBV24-1 with TRBJ2-7, with TRBD2 matching over 7 bases. CDR1 KGHDR and CDR2 SFDVKD come from the germline V gene. The CDR3 loop spans 13 amino acids. With 3 bases clipped from V and 5 bases from J, the junction kept 3 bases outside the gene matches. This chain's CDR3 is CATSDPGTNEQYF. The CDR3 DNA sequence: TGTGCCACCAGTGATCCCGGGACTAACGAGCAGTACTTC.

This clonotype was seen repeatedly, ten times or more. The rearrangement links TRBV5-1 to TRBJ2-1; TRBD1 matches 10 bases. The CDR3 totals 14 residues. Trimming removed 9 bases from V and 1 base from J; junction bases left unmatched: 4. Germline V gene sequence: CDR1 SGHRS, CDR2 YFSETQ. The CDR3 loop reads CATPGQGSYNEQFF. The DNA of the CDR3 is TGCGCCACCCCGGGACAGGGGTCCTACAATGAGCAGTTCTTC.